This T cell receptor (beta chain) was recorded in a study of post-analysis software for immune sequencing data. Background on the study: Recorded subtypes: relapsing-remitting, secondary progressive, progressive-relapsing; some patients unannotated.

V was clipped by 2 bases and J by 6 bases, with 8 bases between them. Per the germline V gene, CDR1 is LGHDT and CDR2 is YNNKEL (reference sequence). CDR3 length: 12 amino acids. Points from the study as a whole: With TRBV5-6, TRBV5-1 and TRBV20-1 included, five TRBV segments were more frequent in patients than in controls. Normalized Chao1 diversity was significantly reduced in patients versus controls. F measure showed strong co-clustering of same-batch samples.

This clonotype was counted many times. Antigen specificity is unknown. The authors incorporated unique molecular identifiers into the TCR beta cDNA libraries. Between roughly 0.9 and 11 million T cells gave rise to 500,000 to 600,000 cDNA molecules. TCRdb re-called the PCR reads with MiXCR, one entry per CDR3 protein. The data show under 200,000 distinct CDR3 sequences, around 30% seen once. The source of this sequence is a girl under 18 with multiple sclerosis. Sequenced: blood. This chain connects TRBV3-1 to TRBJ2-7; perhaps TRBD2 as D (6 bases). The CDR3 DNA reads TGTGCCAGCAGCCAAACGGAGGGCGAGCAGTACTTC. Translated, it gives CASSQTEGEQYF.